A selection of T cell receptor beta chains follows, all from one sample in a study of siplizumab effects on memory and regulatory T cells. Produced via immunoSEQ multiplex PCR; TCRdb's table is partial and in-frame only. Here the sample spans some 100,000 clones, approximately 94% being singletons. The specimen was CD8+ T cells sorted from blood. The receptors stem from a human donor in good health. Each CDR3 is given with its conserved first and last residue. Fields, in order: clone size, V gene, D gene, J gene, CDR3 DNA, CDR3 protein. D genes are given only for firm matches. Clone size is stated in some rows and not others, as once, few, many or a class when expanded.

>.|TRBV27|TRBD1|TRBJ2-1
TGTGCCAGCAGTTTTATAGAGGGGGCCGATGAGCAGTTCTTC
CASSFIEGADEQFF
>.|TRBV5-1|TRBD2|TRBJ2-1
TGCGCCAGCAGCTTGGGGCGGGGGGATGAGCAGTTCTTC
CASSLGRGDEQFF
>.|TRBV7-2|TRBD2|TRBJ2-7
TGTGCCAGCAGCCTAATAGCGGGAGGGCCCTACGAGCAGTACTTC
CASSLIAGGPYEQYF
>.|TRBV27|.|TRBJ2-3
TGTGCCAGCAGTTCCCGGCAGGGAACACACACAGATACGCAGTATTTT
CASSSRQGTHTDTQYF
>.|TRBV7-9|TRBD2|TRBJ2-1
TGTGCCAGCAGCTTAACCCGACTAGCGGGGGATGAGCAGTTCTTC
CASSLTRLAGDEQFF
>once|TRBV6-1|.|TRBJ1-2
TGTGCCAGCAGTGAAGCTTGGGGTTTTGCCGGTGGCTACACCTTC
CASSEAWGFAGGYTF
>.|TRBV13|.|TRBJ1-1
TGTGCCAGCAGCTTAGAGGGCCGGGACGGCACTGAAGCTTTCTTT
CASSLEGRDGTEAFF
>.|TRBV6-5|TRBD1|TRBJ2-7
TGTGCCAGCAGCTTTGGGACAGGGTATTCCTACGAGCAGTACTTC
CASSFGTGYSYEQYF
>.|TRBV6-5|TRBD1|TRBJ1-1
TGTGCCAGCAGGACAGGGTGGAGCACTGAAGCTTTCTTT
CASRTGWSTEAFF
>.|TRBV9|TRBD2|TRBJ2-3
TGTGCCAGCAGCGCCTTCGGCGGGAGGGCAACAGATACGCAGTATTTT
CASSAFGGRATDTQYF
>.|TRBV9|.|TRBJ2-2
TGTGCCAGCAGCGCGGATTATCGGGGAGGCACCGGGGAGCTGTTTTTT
CASSADYRGGTGELFF
>.|TRBV6-5|.|TRBJ1-5
TGTGCCAGCAGTTTCGGACAAGGCAATCAGCCCCAGCATTTT
CASSFGQGNQPQHF
>.|TRBV9|.|TRBJ2-3
TGTGCCAGCAGCGTAGACCCAGGGGGGCCCACAGATACGCAGTATTTT
CASSVDPGGPTDTQYF
>.|TRBV7-9|.|TRBJ2-7
TGTGCCAGCAGCTTATCCGTGGTCCCCTACGAGCAGTACTTC
CASSLSVVPYEQYF
>once|TRBV9|.|TRBJ1-2
TGTGCCAGCAGCGCCTCAGCGTCAGTTCCTATTGTTGGCGGCTACACCTTC
CASSASASVPIVGGYTF
>.|TRBV11-3|.|TRBJ1-1
TGTGCCAGCAGTTCGAGGGGGAGATTGAACACTGAAGCTTTCTTT
CASSSRGRLNTEAFF
>.|TRBV19|.|TRBJ2-7
TGTGCCAGTAGTATAAGACCGACCGCCTCCTACGAGCAGTACTTC
CASSIRPTASYEQYF
>.|TRBV9|.|TRBJ1-5
TGTGCCAGCAGCGTAGGGGCGATGAATCAGCCCCAGCATTTT
CASSVGAMNQPQHF
>.|TRBV27|.|TRBJ2-7
TGTGCCAGCAGTCCCCGGACATGGGCCTACGAGCAGTACTTC
CASSPRTWAYEQYF
>.|TRBV5-1|.|TRBJ1-2
TGCGCCAGCAGCTTGGTCCCAGGGAGTGGCTACACCTTC
CASSLVPGSGYTF